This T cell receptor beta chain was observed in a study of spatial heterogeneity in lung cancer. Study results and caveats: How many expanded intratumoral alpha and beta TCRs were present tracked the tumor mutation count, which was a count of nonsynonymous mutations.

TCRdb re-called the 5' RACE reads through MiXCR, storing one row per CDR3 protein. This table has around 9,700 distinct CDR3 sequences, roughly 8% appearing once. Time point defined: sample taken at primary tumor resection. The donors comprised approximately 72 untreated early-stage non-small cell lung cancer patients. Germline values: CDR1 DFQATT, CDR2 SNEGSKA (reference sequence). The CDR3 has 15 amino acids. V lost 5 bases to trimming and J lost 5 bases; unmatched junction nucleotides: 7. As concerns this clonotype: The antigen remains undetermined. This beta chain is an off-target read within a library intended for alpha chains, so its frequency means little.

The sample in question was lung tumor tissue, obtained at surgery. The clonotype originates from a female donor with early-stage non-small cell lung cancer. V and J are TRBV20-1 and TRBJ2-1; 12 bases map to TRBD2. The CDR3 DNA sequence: TGCAGTGCTCAGGTCTCTAGCGGGGGGGACAATGAGCAGTTCTTC. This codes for CSAQVSSGGDNEQFF.